The subject of this entry is one TCR beta chain. The antigen remains undetermined. The sample belongs to a study of CD8 T cells in ankylosing spondylitis. Study-wide results and caveats: The disease-linked clones had a CD8+ phenotype and low blood frequencies. Researchers reportedly found disease-linked clones significantly enriched in matched ankylosing spondylitis synovial fluid.

A quantitative 5'-RACE method, one with molecular barcodes, was used to make TCR beta libraries. One entry per CDR3 protein, called by TCRdb with MiXCR from the 5' RACE reads. The sample consists of a few hundred thousand distinct CDR3 sequences, 15% to 20% of them appearing once. The CDR3 spans 17 residues. The germline V gene has CDR1 SGHTA and CDR2 FQGTGA. Trimming shortened V by 5 bases and J by 5 bases, and 22 bases separated the two germline ends. The chain recombines TRBV7-3 with TRBJ2-1; the D call may be TRBD1 or TRBD2 (5 bases each). Material: blood, either unsorted or a sorted T cell fraction (not recorded which). This TCR came from a male donor with ankylosing spondylitis or in good health (not recorded which). As DNA, the CDR3 is TGTGCCAGCAGCCGCCCCCGAGGGACCAGCTCGGACAATGAGCAGTTCTTC. Amino acid sequence: CASSRPRGTSSDNEQFF.